This T cell receptor beta chain stems from a study of CD8+ T cells in alopecia areata. As for the study in general: For the treated group, dosing was oral tofacitinib at 5 to 10 mg twice daily.

cDNA serving as the sequencing template came from extracted, reverse transcribed RNA. Here immunoSEQ multiplex PCR was the method, and the copy in TCRdb shows in-frame clones only, minus some. The table has approximately 100,000 clones, about 45% seen once. This CDR3 has 17 residues. CDR1 and CDR2 from the germline V gene are SGHAT and FQNNGV. The V segment lost 0 bases and the J segment 5 bases; nucleotides outside the gene matches: 10. This clone showed up just once. The chain couples TRBV11-2 to TRBJ2-4; TRBD2 aligns across 7 bases. The specimen was CD4+ T cells sorted from blood. The clonotype originates from a human donor with alopecia areata. CDR3 residues: CASSLESAGVFQNIQYF. The CDR3 DNA reads TGTGCCAGCAGCTTAGAGTCTGCGGGAGTTTTCCAAAACATTCAGTACTTC.